This T cell receptor beta chain is drawn from a study of blood T cell repertoires in COVID-19. As for the study in general: Material from acute and convalescent COVID-19 was sourced from the United States, Italy and Spain.

How the authors handled the data: Reference gene primer amplification gave estimated nucleated cell counts. Produced via immunoSEQ multiplex PCR; TCRdb's table is partial and in-frame only. That table supplies the V and J calls and clone size; D and trimming were determined from the DNA. The sample carries more than 70,000 clones, 70% to 90% recorded once. This CDR3 is built from 15 residues. The germline V gene has CDR1 MNHEY and CDR2 SVGAGI. The V gene lost 0 bases and the J gene lost 2 bases, with 10 bases spanning the gap. This chain connects TRBV6-5 to TRBJ1-2, with D uncertain. This TCR came from a woman older than 75 with active or convalescent COVID-19. The sequencing input was peripheral blood. The CDR3 DNA reads as TGTGCCAGCAGTTACTCTGGCGGGGTCAACTATGGCTACACCTTC. Translating gives CASSYSGGVNYGYTF.